This T cell receptor beta chain emerged from a study of T cells after somatic rescue of genetic block. Sequencing used immunoSEQ multiplex PCR; TCRdb keeps in-frame clones, though not all of them. The sample contains around 67,000 clones, roughly 93% of which appear only once. Material: peripheral blood mononuclear cells (PBMCs). The TCR originated in a man aged 25-45 years.

CDR3 protein: CASSTGQGGRTEAFF. The CDR3 coding sequence is TGTGCCAGCAGCACGGGACAGGGGGGGCGCACTGAAGCTTTCTTT. This rearrangement joins TRBV5-8 to TRBJ1-1; 11 bases are a match to TRBD1. The CDR3 has 15 amino acids. Germline values: CDR1 SGHTS, CDR2 YDEGEE. The J segment lost 4 bases and the V segment lost 4 bases, leaving 6 bases of the junction unmatched.